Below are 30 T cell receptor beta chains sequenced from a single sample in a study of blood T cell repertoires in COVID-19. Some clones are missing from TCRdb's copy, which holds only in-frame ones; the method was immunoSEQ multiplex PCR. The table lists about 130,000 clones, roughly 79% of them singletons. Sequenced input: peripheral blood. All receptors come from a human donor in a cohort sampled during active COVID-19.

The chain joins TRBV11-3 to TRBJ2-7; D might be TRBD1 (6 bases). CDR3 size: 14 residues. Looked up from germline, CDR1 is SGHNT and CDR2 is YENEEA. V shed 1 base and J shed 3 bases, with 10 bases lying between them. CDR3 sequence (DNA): TGTGCCAGCAGCTTAGGTCCAGGGGACTACGAGCAGTACTTC. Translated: CASSLGPGDYEQYF.

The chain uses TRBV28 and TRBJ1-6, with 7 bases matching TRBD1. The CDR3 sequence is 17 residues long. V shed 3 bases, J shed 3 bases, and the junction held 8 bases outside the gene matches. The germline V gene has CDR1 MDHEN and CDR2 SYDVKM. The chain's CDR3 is CASSFPPDRDYNSPLHF. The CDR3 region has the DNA TGTGCCAGCAGTTTCCCTCCCGACAGGGACTATAATTCACCCCTCCACTTT.

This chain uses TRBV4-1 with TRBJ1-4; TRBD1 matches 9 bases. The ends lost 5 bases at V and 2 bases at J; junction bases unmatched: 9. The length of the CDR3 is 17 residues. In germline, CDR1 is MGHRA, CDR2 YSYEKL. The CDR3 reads CASSSRDRDGTNEKLFF. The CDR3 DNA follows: TGCGCCAGCAGCTCGCGGGACAGGGACGGTACTAATGAAAAACTGTTTTTT.

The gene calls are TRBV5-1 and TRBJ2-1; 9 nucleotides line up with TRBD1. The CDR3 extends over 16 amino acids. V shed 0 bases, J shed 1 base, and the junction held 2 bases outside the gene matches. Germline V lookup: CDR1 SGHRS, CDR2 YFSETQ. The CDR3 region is CASSLEGQGSYNEQFF. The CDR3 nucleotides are TGCGCCAGCAGCTTGGAGGGACAGGGTTCCTACAATGAGCAGTTCTTC.

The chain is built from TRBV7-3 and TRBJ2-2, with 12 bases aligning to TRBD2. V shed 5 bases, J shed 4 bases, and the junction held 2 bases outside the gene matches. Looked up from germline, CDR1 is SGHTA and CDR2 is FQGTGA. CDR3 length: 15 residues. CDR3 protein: CASSKTSGGTGELFF. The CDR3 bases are TGTGCCAGCAGCAAGACTAGCGGGGGCACCGGGGAGCTGTTTTTT.

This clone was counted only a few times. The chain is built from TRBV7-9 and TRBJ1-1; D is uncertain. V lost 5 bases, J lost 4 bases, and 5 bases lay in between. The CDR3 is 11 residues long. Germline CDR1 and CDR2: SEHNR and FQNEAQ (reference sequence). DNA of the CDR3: TGTGCCAGCAGCGTTAGCACTGAAGCTTTCTTT. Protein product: CASSVSTEAFF.

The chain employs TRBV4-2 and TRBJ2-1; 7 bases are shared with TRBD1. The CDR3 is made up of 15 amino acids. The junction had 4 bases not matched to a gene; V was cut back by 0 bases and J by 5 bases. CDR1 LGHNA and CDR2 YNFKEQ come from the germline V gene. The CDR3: CASSQDGTENNEQFF. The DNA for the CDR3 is TGTGCCAGCAGCCAAGATGGGACAGAGAACAATGAGCAGTTCTTC.

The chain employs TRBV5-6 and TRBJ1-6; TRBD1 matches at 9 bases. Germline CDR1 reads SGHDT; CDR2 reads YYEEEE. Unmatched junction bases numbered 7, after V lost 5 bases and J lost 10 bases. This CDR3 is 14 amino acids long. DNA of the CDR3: TGTGCCAGCAGTTCCGGGACAGGGAGGTCACCCCTCCACTTT. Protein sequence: CASSSGTGRSPLHF.

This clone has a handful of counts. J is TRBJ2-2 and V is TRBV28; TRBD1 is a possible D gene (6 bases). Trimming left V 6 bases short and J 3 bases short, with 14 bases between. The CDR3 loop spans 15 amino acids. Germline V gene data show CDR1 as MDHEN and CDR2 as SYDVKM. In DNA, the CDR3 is TGTGCCAGCAGCCAATGGACAGACGACACCGGGGAGCTGTTTTTT. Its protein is CASSQWTDDTGELFF.

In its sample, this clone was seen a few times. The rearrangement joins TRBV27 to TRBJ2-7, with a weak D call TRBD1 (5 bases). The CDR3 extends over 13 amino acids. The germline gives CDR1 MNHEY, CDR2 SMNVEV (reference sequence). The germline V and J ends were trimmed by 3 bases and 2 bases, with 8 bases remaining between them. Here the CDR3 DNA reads TGTGCCAGCAGTTTCCTGGACACCTACGAGCAGTACTTC. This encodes CASSFLDTYEQYF.

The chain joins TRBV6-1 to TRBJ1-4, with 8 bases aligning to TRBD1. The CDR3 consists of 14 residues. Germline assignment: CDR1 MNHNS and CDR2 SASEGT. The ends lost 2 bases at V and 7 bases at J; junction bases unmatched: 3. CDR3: CASSENRGSEKLFF. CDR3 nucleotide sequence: TGTGCCAGCAGTGAAAACAGGGGGAGTGAAAAACTGTTTTTT.

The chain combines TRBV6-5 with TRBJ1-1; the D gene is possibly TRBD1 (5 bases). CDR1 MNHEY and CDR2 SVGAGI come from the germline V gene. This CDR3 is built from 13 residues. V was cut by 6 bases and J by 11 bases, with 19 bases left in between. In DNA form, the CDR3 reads TGTGCCAGCAGGCAGGGAGGGATCGGAGGGGCTTTCTTT. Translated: CASRQGGIGGAFF.

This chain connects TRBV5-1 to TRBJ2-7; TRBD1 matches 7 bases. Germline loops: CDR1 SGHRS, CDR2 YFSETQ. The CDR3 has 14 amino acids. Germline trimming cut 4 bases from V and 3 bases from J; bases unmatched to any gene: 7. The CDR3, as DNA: TGCGCCAGCAGCCATCGACAGGGCAACTACGAGCAGTACTTC. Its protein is CASSHRQGNYEQYF.

The CDR3 bases are TGTGCCAGCAGTCCACCGCCCGTAACTAGCGGGGGGGGTCAAGATACGCAGTATTTT. Translation: CASSPPPVTSGGGQDTQYF. The V and J genes are TRBV27 and TRBJ2-3; 13 nucleotides align to TRBD2. The V gene end was trimmed by 5 bases and the J gene end by 5 bases; junction bases not matched to a gene: 16. This CDR3 comprises 19 residues. The germline gives CDR1 MNHEY, CDR2 SMNVEV (reference sequence).

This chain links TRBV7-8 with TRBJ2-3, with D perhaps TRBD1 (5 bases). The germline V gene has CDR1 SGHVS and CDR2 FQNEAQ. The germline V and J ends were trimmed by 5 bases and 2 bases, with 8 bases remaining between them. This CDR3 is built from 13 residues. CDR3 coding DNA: TGTGCCAGCAGCCCCAGGGACACAGATACGCAGTATTTT. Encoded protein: CASSPRDTDTQYF.

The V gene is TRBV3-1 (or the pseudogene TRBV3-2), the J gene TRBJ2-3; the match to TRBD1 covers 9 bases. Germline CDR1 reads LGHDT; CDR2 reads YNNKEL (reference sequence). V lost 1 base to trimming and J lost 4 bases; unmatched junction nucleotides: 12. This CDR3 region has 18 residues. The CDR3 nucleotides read TGTGCCAGCAGCCAAGTTTCCGGGACAGGGTACGAAGCAGATACGCAGTATTTT. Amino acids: CASSQVSGTGYEADTQYF.

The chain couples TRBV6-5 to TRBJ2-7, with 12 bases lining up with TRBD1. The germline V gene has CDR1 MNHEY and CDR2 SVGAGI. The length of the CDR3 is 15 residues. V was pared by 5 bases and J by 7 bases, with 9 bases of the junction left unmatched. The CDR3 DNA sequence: TGTGCCAGCAGTATGCCGGGACAGGGGGCCGGGGAGCAGTACTTC. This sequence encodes CASSMPGQGAGEQYF.

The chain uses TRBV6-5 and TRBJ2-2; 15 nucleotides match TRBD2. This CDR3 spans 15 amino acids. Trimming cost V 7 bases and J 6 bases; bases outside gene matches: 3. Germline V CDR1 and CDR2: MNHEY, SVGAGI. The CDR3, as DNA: TGTGCCAGCACGCGGACTAGCGGGGGGGCCGGGGAGCTGTTTTTT. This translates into CASTRTSGGAGELFF.

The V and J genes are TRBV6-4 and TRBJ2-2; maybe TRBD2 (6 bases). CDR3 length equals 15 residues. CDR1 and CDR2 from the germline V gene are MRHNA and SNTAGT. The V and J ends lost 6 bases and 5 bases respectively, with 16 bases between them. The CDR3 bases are TGTGCCAGCAGCCCCCGGAGCGGGTCAACCGGGGAGCTGTTTTTT. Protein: CASSPRSGSTGELFF.

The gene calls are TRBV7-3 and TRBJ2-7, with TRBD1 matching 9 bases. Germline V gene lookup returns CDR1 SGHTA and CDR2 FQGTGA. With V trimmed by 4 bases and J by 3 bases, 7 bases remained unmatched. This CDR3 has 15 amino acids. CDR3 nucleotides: TGTGCCAGCAGCTCCTCGGGACAGGGTCGCTACGAGCAGTACTTC. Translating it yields CASSSSGQGRYEQYF.

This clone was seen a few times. The chain's CDR3 is CASSIPLPNTQYF. The DNA of the CDR3 is TGTGCCAGCAGTATCCCGCTCCCTAATACGCAGTATTTT. J is TRBJ2-3 and V is TRBV6-2 or TRBV6-3; D not certain. There are 13 residues in the CDR3. Germline values: CDR1 MNHEY, CDR2 SVGEGT. V lost 5 bases to trimming and J lost 7 bases, with 13 bases between them.

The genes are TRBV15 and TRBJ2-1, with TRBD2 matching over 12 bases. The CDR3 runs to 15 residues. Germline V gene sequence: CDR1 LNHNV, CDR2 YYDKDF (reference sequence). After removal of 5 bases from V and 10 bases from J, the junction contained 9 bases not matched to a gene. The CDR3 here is CATSPGLAGGNEQFF. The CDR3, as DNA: TGTGCCACCAGCCCCGGGCTAGCGGGGGGGAACGAGCAGTTCTTC.

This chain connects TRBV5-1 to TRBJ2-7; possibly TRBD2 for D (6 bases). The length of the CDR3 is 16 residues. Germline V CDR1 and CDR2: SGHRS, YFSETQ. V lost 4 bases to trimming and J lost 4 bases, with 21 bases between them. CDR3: CASSPQTSSGGYEQYF. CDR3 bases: TGCGCCAGCAGCCCCCAAACATCCTCCGGGGGTTACGAGCAGTACTTC.

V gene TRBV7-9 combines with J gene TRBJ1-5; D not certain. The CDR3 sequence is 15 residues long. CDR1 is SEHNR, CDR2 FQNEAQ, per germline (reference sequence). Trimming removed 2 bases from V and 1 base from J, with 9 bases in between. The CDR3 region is CASSLSTGSNQPQHF. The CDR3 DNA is TGTGCCAGCAGCTTATCCACGGGAAGCAATCAGCCCCAGCATTTT.

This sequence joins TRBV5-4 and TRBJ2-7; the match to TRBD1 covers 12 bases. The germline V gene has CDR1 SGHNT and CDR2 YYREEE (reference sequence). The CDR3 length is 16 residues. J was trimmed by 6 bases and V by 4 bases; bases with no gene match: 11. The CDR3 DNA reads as TGTGCCAGCAGCCAACCGGGACAGGGGGCGCTGGGCGAGCAGTACTTC. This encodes CASSQPGQGALGEQYF.

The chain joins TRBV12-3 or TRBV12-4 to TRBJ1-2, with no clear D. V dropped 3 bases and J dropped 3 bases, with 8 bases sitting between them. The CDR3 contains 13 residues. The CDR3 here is CASSFWRDYGYTF. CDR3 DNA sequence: TGTGCCAGCAGTTTCTGGAGGGACTATGGCTACACCTTC.

CDR3: CATSDSTGLAGPSYNEQFF. The CDR3 region has the DNA TGTGCCACCAGTGATTCGACGGGACTAGCGGGCCCCTCCTACAATGAGCAGTTCTTC. This chain uses TRBV24-1 with TRBJ2-1, with TRBD2 identical over 12 bases. The trim removed 2 bases at V and 0 bases at J, leaving 7 bases unmatched. Germline CDR1 and CDR2: KGHDR and SFDVKD. This CDR3 region has 19 residues.

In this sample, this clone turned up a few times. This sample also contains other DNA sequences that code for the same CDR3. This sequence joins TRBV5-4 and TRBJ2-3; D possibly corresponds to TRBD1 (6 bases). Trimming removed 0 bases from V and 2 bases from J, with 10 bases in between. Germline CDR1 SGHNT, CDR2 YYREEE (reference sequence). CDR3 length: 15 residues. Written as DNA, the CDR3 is TGTGCCAGCAGCTTGGATAGGGGGTTCACAGATACGCAGTATTTT. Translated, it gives CASSLDRGFTDTQYF.

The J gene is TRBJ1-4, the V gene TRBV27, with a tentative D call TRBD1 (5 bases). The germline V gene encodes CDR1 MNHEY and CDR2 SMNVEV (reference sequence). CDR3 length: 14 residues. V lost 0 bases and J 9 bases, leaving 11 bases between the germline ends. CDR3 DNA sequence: TGTGCCAGCAGTTTATCAAGGGGTGCACAAAAACTGTTTTTT. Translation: CASSLSRGAQKLFF. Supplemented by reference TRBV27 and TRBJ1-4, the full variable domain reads EAQVTQNPRYLITVTGKKLTVTCSQNMNHEYMSWYRQDPGLGLRQIYYSMNVEVTDKGDVPEGYKVSRKEKRNFPLILESPSPNQTSLYFCASSLSRGAQKLFFGSGTQLSVL.

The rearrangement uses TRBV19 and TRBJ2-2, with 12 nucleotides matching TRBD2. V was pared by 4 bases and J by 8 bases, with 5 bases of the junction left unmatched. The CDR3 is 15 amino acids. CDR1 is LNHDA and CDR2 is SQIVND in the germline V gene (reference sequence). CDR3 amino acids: CASSRLAGAPGELFF. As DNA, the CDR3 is TGTGCCAGTAGTAGACTAGCGGGGGCGCCGGGGGAGCTGTTTTTT.